This T cell receptor (beta chain) was captured in a study of blood T cell repertoires in COVID-19 (dated by TCRdb to 2020 to 2021). About the investigation overall: Samples covering the acute and convalescent phases of COVID-19 were provided by collaborators in the United States, Italy and Spain. The samples were drawn from the first 160 participants of the ongoing ImmuneRACE study and from 1,200 or so subjects provided by 6 global collaborators. Subjects who had been exposed to COVID-19, were actively infected with it, or had recovered from it provided the deeply sampled blood TCRbeta repertoires that made up the dataset. Where HLA class I and class II types were available, the types were taken from metadata supplied by the sample provider, not from assay-based typing. The material from the prospective study consisted of cDNA or gDNA derived from T cells, B-cell-depleted T cells, or PBMCs. The sample metadata nearly always contained a de-identified subject ID, COVID-19 status, age in years and sex. The repertoires were released in a freely available public database intended as a resource for research on the immune response to SARS-CoV-2. What the work shows at the level of the full study, not this receptor alone: The amount of clinical and demographic metadata varied by source and participant and was provided uncurated.

In its sample, this clone was seen many times. The antigen this receptor binds is unknown. Qualities for individual bases were not recorded, and no much larger clone is one base off. Whole blood was collected in K2EDTA tubes by collaborating institutions according to the institutions' own protocols. For TCRbeta analysis, collaborator samples were shipped as frozen whole blood, as isolated PBMCs, or as DNA extracted from either sample type. Trimming accounts for 5 bases at V and 7 bases at J, while the number of junction bases matched to no gene is 7. The germline V gene (reference sequence) specifies LNHDA as CDR1 and SQIVND as CDR2. The CDR3 covers 14 residues, taking in both the cysteine and the phenylalanine. Only the CDR3 portion is preserved as DNA: 42 bases, with reading frame beginning at the first base. TCRbeta CDR3 regions were amplified from genomic DNA by means of the immunoSEQ Assay, a bias-controlled multiplex PCR. The study's processing was this. The number of nucleated cells in each sample was estimated from the amplification of reference gene primers within the assay. To quantify the absolute abundance of each unique TCRbeta CDR3 rearrangement, sequence reads were collapsed and filtered. Productive Simpson clonality was computed per sample as the square root of Simpson's diversity index over productive rearrangements. Here the immuneACCESS table is served through TCRdb, limited to in-frame sequences with V and J called. Missing clones are a known gap in these copies; in checked studies unresolved V genes cover under half, and the rest lacks a known reason. The V and J calls and the clone size are those of that table, but D and trimming were determined from the DNA. Counted in this sample were more than 200,000 clones; around 83% of them appeared once. The ten largest clonotypes hold 8.5% to 10% of the sample.

Sample: peripheral blood. The V and J segments used are TRBV19 and TRBJ1-5; the central 8 bases match TRBD1. This clonotype originated in a man aged 40-49 years with active or convalescent COVID-19. The sequenced DNA: TGTGCCAGTAGTGCTACTGGACAGGGCCAGCCCCAGCATTTT. Protein translation: CASSATGQGQPQHF.